Presented here are 12 T cell receptor beta chains from one specimen sequenced in a study of OX40 agonist ivuxolimab in advanced cancers. Clones were sequenced by immunoSEQ multiplex PCR, and TCRdb holds only the in-frame ones, with some missing. The data show fewer than 95,000 clones, 70% to 90% seen once. Specimen: CD4+ or CD8+ T cells sorted from blood, collected in a trial of the OX40 agonist ivuxolimab. Every receptor here comes from an adult with an advanced solid tumor such as melanoma, head and neck, liver or kidney cancer.

The table lists this clone with a count of one. This chain links TRBV6-1 with TRBJ1-1; D remains unclear. With 2 bases removed from V and 5 bases from J, the gap between germline ends came to 12 bases. Germline lookup yields CDR1 MNHNS and CDR2 SASEGT. The CDR3 runs to 14 residues. Here the CDR3 DNA reads TGTGCCAGCAGTGAAAGAGTAGGTGGTACTGAAGCTTTCTTT. It translates to CASSERVGGTEAFF.

V and J are TRBV4-1 and TRBJ1-5; no reliable D call. Germline CDR1 reads MGHRA; CDR2 reads YSYEKL. V was cut by 0 bases and J by 8 bases, with 11 bases left in between. The CDR3 has 14 amino acids. In DNA, the CDR3 is TGCGCCAGCAGCCAAGAAGGATCGAGCAAGCCCCAGCATTTT. Translated: CASSQEGSSKPQHF.

As DNA, the CDR3 is TGCGCCAGCAGCGGGGGGTTAGCGGGAGGTAGGACCTACGAGCAGTACTTC. Translated: CASSGGLAGGRTYEQYF. The rearrangement joins TRBV5-1 to TRBJ2-7, with TRBD2 matching 10 bases. The CDR3 extends over 17 amino acids. Germline lookup yields CDR1 SGHRS and CDR2 YFSETQ. The trim removed 4 bases at V and 2 bases at J, leaving 12 bases unmatched.

The chain recombines TRBV5-1 with TRBJ2-2; D gene unclear. The CDR3 extends over 16 amino acids. V was trimmed by 2 bases and J by 0 bases, leaving 11 bases between them. Looked up from germline, CDR1 is SGHRS and CDR2 is YFSETQ. The CDR3 coding sequence is TGCGCCAGCAGCTTTAGTATACTAACGAACACCGGGGAGCTGTTTTTT. It specifies CASSFSILTNTGELFF.

This clone is a singleton in its sample. The chain employs TRBV6-5 and TRBJ1-6; maybe TRBD1 (5 bases). This CDR3 comprises 13 residues. Trimming cost V 2 bases and J 11 bases, with 10 bases left between them. Germline V gene data show CDR1 as MNHEY and CDR2 as SVGAGI. CDR3 coding DNA: TGTGCCAGCAGTTACGTGAGGGGAACACCCCTCCACTTT. Its protein is CASSYVRGTPLHF.

The chain is built from TRBV6-6 and TRBJ2-5; 10 nucleotides match TRBD1. The germline V gene encodes CDR1 MNHNY and CDR2 SVGAGI (reference sequence). The CDR3 covers 16 residues. Unmatched junction bases numbered 7, after V lost 2 bases and J lost 4 bases. In DNA, the CDR3 is TGTGCCAGCAGTTACAGACAGGGGGCGGTCGGAGAGACCCAGTACTTC. The encoded protein is CASSYRQGAVGETQYF.

The chain has TRBV4-2 and TRBJ2-1; TRBD2 matches at 8 bases. V lost 7 bases, J lost 6 bases, and 5 bases stayed unmatched. The CDR3 is 13 amino acids. From germline, CDR1 is LGHNA and CDR2 YNFKEQ. For the CDR3, the DNA is TGTGCCAGCACGGCGGGAGGCGGCAATGAGCAGTTCTTC. It encodes CASTAGGGNEQFF.

The chain recombines TRBV5-4 with TRBJ2-7, with D perhaps TRBD1 or TRBD2 (5 bases each). V dropped 9 bases and J dropped 2 bases, with 15 bases sitting between them. CDR1 and CDR2 from the germline V gene are SGHNT and YYREEE (reference sequence). The CDR3 loop spans 13 amino acids. The CDR3 loop is CATGTSGAYEQYF. The CDR3 coding sequence is TGTGCCACTGGGACCTCTGGAGCCTACGAGCAGTACTTC.

This clone counts as medium-sized. As DNA, the CDR3 is TGTGCCAGCAGTAACACGAATCAGCGTGGCTACACCTTC. Protein product: CASSNTNQRGYTF. The chain links TRBV6-6 to TRBJ1-2; D gene uncertain. Trimming removed 5 bases from V and 7 bases from J, with 14 bases in between. Germline loops: CDR1 MNHNY, CDR2 SVGAGI (reference sequence). This CDR3 contains 13 residues.

The J gene is TRBJ1-3, the V gene TRBV25-1; D uncertain. The CDR3 has 12 residues. V lost 7 bases and J lost 0, with 4 bases in between. Looked up from germline, CDR1 is MGHDK and CDR2 is SYGVNS. The CDR3, as DNA: TGTGCCAGCATTTCCTCTGGAAACACCATATATTTT. Protein product: CASISSGNTIYF. The variable domain in full, with the rest retrieved from reference TRBV25-1 and TRBJ1-3, is EADIYQTPRYLVIGTGKKITLECSQTMGHDKMYWYQQDPGMELHLIHYSYGVNSTEKGDLSSESTVSRIRTEHFPLTLESARPSHTSQYLCASISSGNTIYFGEGSWLTVV.

As for this clone: Other DNA sequences of this sample code for an identical CDR3. V is TRBV2 and J is TRBJ2-1; 16 bases match TRBD2. The CDR3 consists of 15 residues. The germline CDR1 and CDR2 sequences are SNHLY and FYNNEI. V lost 6 bases, J lost 9 bases, and 5 bases stayed unmatched. CDR3 residues: CASRGTSGRATEQFF. Here the CDR3 DNA reads TGTGCCAGCAGGGGGACTAGCGGGAGGGCCACTGAGCAGTTCTTC.

The chain recombines TRBV9 with TRBJ2-7; possibly TRBD2 for D (5 bases). This CDR3 region has 15 residues. The germline gives CDR1 SGDLS, CDR2 YYNGEE. V lost 0 bases to trimming and J lost 1 base, with 11 bases between them. The CDR3 region is CASSVGGSVSYEQYF. Written as DNA, the CDR3 is TGTGCCAGCAGCGTAGGAGGTAGCGTTTCCTACGAGCAGTACTTC.